Below, one T cell receptor beta chain is given with its context. Other DNA sequences from this sample encode an identical CDR3 as well. This entry comes from a study of blood T cell repertoires in COVID-19. In the study overall: Samples representing acute and convalescent COVID-19 were sourced from the United States, Italy and Spain.

Donors were grouped by their self-reported clinical history. Two negative PCRs, clearance, or symptom resolution were required of recovered Cohort 3 donors. The CDR3 runs 13 residues. Germline CDR1 is SGHTA and CDR2 is FQGTGA. V lost 4 bases, J lost 4 bases, and 7 bases lay in between. Generated by immunoSEQ multiplex PCR, the TCRdb table keeps only in-frame clones and is missing some. This table has fewer than 450,000 clones, roughly 91% appearing once. This TCR was recovered from a man aged 18-30 years who had recovered from COVID-19. Material for sequencing was PBMCs or T cells enriched from blood (not recorded which). The rearrangement links TRBV7-3 to TRBJ2-2; no clear D. The CDR3 sequence is CASSSGATGELFF. CDR3 nucleotides: TGTGCCAGCAGCTCCGGAGCCACCGGGGAGCTGTTTTTT.